The 14 T cell receptor beta chains in this list originate from one sample, sequenced in a study of blood T cell repertoires in COVID-19. The assay was immunoSEQ multiplex PCR, and TCRdb's table has in-frame clones only and misses some. Of about 15,000 clones listed, approximately 76% were seen once; the top ten hold about a third. The sample consisted of peripheral blood. Receptors originate from a man between 65 and 85 years old with active or convalescent COVID-19.

The sample holds a few counts of this clone. The chain recombines TRBV9 with TRBJ1-2; TRBD1 matches at 10 bases. Looked up from germline, CDR1 is SGDLS and CDR2 is YYNGEE. V trimming: 0 bases; J trimming: 5 bases; junction bases outside the gene matches: 7. CDR3 size: 16 residues. The CDR3 region is CASSVDPGQGEYGYTF. The CDR3 DNA reads TGTGCCAGCAGCGTAGACCCAGGACAGGGGGAGTATGGCTACACCTTC. The full variable domain, in which reference TRBV9 and TRBJ1-2 provide the parts outside the CDR3, is DSGVTQTPKHLITATGQRVTLRCSPRSGDLSVYWYQQSLDQGLQFLIQYYNGEERAKGNILERFSAQQFPDLHSELNLSSLELGDSALYFCASSVDPGQGEYGYTFGSGTRLTVV.

This clone was observed a few times. The J gene is TRBJ1-6, the V gene TRBV2, with D perhaps matching TRBD1 (5 bases). Germline CDR1 and CDR2: SNHLY and FYNNEI. The germline V and J ends were trimmed by 2 bases and 11 bases, with 16 bases remaining between them. This CDR3 spans 15 amino acids. In DNA, the CDR3 is TGTGCCAGCAGTGAATCGGCAGGGCAGTCGCCACCCCTCCACTTT. It encodes CASSESAGQSPPLHF.

The genes are TRBV28 and TRBJ2-6, with 9 bases fitting TRBD2. In germline, CDR1 is MDHEN, CDR2 SYDVKM. The CDR3 runs to 18 residues. V shed 6 bases and J 2 bases; nucleotides not matched to a gene: 11. CDR3 bases: TGTGCCAGCAGCCGATCGGCTAGCGGGAAGGCTGGGGCCAACGTCCTGACTTTC. Translating gives CASSRSASGKAGANVLTF.

The genes are TRBV13 and TRBJ2-7; maybe TRBD1 (5 bases). The V end lost 4 bases, the J end lost 6 bases, and 19 bases lay between the germline ends. Per the germline V gene, CDR1 is PRHDT and CDR2 is FYEKMQ (reference sequence). The CDR3 sequence is 15 residues long. CDR3 amino acids: CASSSQQARDVEQYF. DNA for the CDR3: TGTGCCAGCAGCTCCCAACAGGCTCGTGACGTCGAGCAGTACTTC.

This sequence joins TRBV19 and TRBJ2-3; 7 bases agree with TRBD2. The CDR3 loop spans 15 amino acids. The germline CDR1 and CDR2 sequences are LNHDA and SQIVND (reference sequence). Trimming removed 5 bases from V and 0 bases from J; junction bases left unmatched: 5. CDR3 coding DNA: TGTGCCAGTAGTTGGAGCGGGGCTAGCACAGATACGCAGTATTTT. Translating it yields CASSWSGASTDTQYF.

This rearrangement joins TRBV4-1 to TRBJ1-3, with D possibly TRBD1 on 6 matching bases. Germline CDR1 and CDR2: MGHRA and YSYEKL. The CDR3 is 16 amino acids. V lost 2 bases and J lost 4, with 15 bases in between. For the CDR3, the DNA is TGCGCCAGCAGCCAACCTGTCGACAGGAAAGGAAACACCATATATTTT. As protein: CASSQPVDRKGNTIYF.

The CDR3 reads CASSSQLTGDLYEQYF. DNA of the CDR3: TGTGCCAGCAGCTCCCAACTGACGGGAGACCTCTACGAGCAGTACTTC. This rearrangement joins TRBV5-6 to TRBJ2-7; perhaps TRBD2 as D (6 bases). Germline CDR1 SGHDT, CDR2 YYEEEE. The V end lost 3 bases, the J end lost 3 bases, and 19 bases lay between the germline ends. The CDR3 has 16 amino acids.

This clone was seen more than once but under ten times. The chain has TRBV6-5 and TRBJ2-3, with 12 positions matching TRBD2. The CDR3 has 16 amino acids. Per germline, CDR1 MNHEY and CDR2 SVGAGI. Germline trimming cut 4 bases from V and 3 bases from J; bases unmatched to any gene: 5. CDR3 DNA: TGTGCCAGCAGTTGGACTAGCGGGGAATATACAGATACGCAGTATTTT. Its translation: CASSWTSGEYTDTQYF.

The chain recombines TRBV7-2 with TRBJ2-7; 8 positions match TRBD2. J gave up 3 bases and V 1 base, and 5 bases lay outside the gene matches. This CDR3 spans 15 amino acids. From germline, CDR1 is SGHTA and CDR2 FQGNSA. CDR3: CASSLGVGTSYEQYF. DNA for the CDR3: TGTGCCAGCAGCTTAGGGGTCGGGACTAGCTACGAGCAGTACTTC.

The rearrangement links TRBV2 to TRBJ2-3, with D uncertain. The CDR3 spans 13 residues. Germline V lookup: CDR1 SNHLY, CDR2 FYNNEI. Trimming removed 4 bases at V and 5 bases at J, with 10 bases between. The CDR3, as DNA: TGTGCCAGCAGTGGGCAGGTTGAAGATACGCAGTATTTT. Residues: CASSGQVEDTQYF.

This chain links TRBV7-2 with TRBJ1-6; D gene uncertain. The CDR3 spans 15 residues. Per the germline V gene, CDR1 is SGHTA and CDR2 is FQGNSA. Trimming took off 2 bases at V and 5 bases at J, with 10 bases between the two ends. CDR3 in amino acids: CASSLLAGNNSPLHF. The CDR3 nucleotides read TGTGCCAGCAGCTTATTGGCAGGCAATAATTCACCCCTCCACTTT.

The J gene is TRBJ2-3, the V gene TRBV28; a possible D gene is TRBD2 (5 bases). V was shortened by 7 bases and J by 2 bases, with 16 bases between the two germline ends. Germline assignment: CDR1 MDHEN and CDR2 SYDVKM. The CDR3 has 15 amino acids. CDR3 DNA: TGTGCCAGCAACAGCTTAGGACTCCCCACAGATACGCAGTATTTT. It translates to CASNSLGLPTDTQYF.

This clone was observed a single time. This chain joins TRBV19 and TRBJ2-1, with 7 bases identical to TRBD1. V was pared by 7 bases and J by 5 bases, with 8 bases of the junction left unmatched. Germline V CDR1 and CDR2: LNHDA, SQIVND (reference sequence). This CDR3 spans 14 amino acids. The CDR3 sequence: CASMDPGQNNEQFF. The CDR3 DNA sequence: TGTGCCAGTATGGATCCGGGACAGAACAATGAGCAGTTCTTC. Complete variable domain (other parts from reference TRBV19 and TRBJ2-1): DGGITQSPKYLFRKEGQNVTLSCEQNLNHDAMYWYRQDPGQGLRLIYYSQIVNDFQKGDIAEGYSVSREKKESFPLTVTSAQKNPTAFYLCASMDPGQNNEQFFGPGTRLTVL.

In this sample, this clone turned up once. J is TRBJ1-5 and V is TRBV6-5, with no clear D. Per the germline V gene, CDR1 is MNHEY and CDR2 is SVGAGI. This CDR3 has 13 amino acids. V was pared by 4 bases and J by 2 bases, with 6 bases between. The CDR3 region is CASSLSGNQPQHF. CDR3 DNA: TGTGCCAGCAGTTTATCGGGCAATCAGCCCCAGCATTTT.